The following is a T cell receptor (beta chain) sequence with its context. This sample was taken from a study of blood T cell repertoires in COVID-19. About the research overall: The United States, Italy and Spain supplied acute and convalescent COVID-19 samples. Nucleic acid was either cDNA or gDNA, and it came from T cells, B-cell-depleted T cells, or PBMCs.

Per the original methods: For nucleated cells, counts were estimated from reference gene primer amplification. Sequencing was performed with immunoSEQ multiplex PCR; in TCRdb, only in-frame clones are kept and a portion is missing. V, J and clone size are taken as reported in that table, and D and trimming were inferred from the DNA itself. The table records under 300,000 clones, roughly 80% of them present only once. Germline CDR1 reads SGDLS; CDR2 reads YYNGEE. With V trimmed by 4 bases and J by 4 bases, 14 bases remained unmatched. The CDR3 has 18 residues. The clonotype was recovered from a woman younger than 30 with acute or convalescent COVID-19. The chain links TRBV9 to TRBJ2-3; 11 positions match TRBD2. The specimen sequenced was peripheral blood. The CDR3 loop is CASSLSILAGGSADTQYF. The CDR3 nucleotides are TGTGCCAGCAGCCTTAGCATTCTAGCGGGAGGATCAGCAGATACGCAGTATTTT.